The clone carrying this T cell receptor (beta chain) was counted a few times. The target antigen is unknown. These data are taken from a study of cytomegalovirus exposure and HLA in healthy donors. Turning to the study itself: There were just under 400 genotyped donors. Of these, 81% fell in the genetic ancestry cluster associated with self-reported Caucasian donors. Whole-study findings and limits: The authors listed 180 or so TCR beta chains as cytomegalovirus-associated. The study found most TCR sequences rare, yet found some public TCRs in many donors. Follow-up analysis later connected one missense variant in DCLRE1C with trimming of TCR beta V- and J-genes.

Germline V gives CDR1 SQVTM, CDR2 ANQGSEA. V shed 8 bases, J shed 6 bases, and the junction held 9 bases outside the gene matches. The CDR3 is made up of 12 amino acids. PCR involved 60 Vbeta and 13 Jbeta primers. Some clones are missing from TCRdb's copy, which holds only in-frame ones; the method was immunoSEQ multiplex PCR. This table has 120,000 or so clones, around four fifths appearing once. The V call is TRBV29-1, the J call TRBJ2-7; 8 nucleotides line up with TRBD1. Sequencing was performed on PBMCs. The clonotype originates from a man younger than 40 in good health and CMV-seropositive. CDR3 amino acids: CSSRLTGGEQYF. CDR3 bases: TGCAGCTCACGCCTCACAGGGGGCGAGCAGTACTTC.